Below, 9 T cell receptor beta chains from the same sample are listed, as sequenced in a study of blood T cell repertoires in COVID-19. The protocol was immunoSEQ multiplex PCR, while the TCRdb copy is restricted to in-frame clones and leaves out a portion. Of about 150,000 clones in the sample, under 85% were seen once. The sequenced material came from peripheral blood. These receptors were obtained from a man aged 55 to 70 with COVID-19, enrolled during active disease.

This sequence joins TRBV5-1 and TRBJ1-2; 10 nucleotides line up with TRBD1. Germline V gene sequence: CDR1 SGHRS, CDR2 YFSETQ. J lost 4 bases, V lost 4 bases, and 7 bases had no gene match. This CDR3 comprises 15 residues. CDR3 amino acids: CASSPGTGDSYGYTF. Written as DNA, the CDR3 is TGCGCCAGCAGCCCAGGGACAGGGGACTCCTATGGCTACACCTTC.

CDR3 bases: TGTGCCAGCAGCTCCCGAGGGGCAGGGGATTATGGCTACACCTTC. This translates into CASSSRGAGDYGYTF. The rearrangement links TRBV7-8 to TRBJ1-2; D might be TRBD1 (6 bases). Germline V CDR1 and CDR2: SGHVS, FQNEAQ. The CDR3 runs 15 residues. V dropped 4 bases and J dropped 5 bases, with 17 bases sitting between them. Complete variable domain (other parts from reference TRBV7-8 and TRBJ1-2): GAGVSQSPRYKVAKRGQDVALRCDPISGHVSLFWYQQALGQGPEFLTYFQNEAQLDKSGLPSDRFFAERPEGSVSTLKIQRTQQEDSAVYLCASSSRGAGDYGYTFGSGTRLTVV.

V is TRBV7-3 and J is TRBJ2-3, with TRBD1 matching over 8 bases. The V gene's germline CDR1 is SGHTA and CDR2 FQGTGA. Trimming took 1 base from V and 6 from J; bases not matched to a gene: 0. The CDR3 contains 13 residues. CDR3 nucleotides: TGTGCCAGCAGCTTAAGGGACAGGGATACGCAGTATTTT. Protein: CASSLRDRDTQYF.

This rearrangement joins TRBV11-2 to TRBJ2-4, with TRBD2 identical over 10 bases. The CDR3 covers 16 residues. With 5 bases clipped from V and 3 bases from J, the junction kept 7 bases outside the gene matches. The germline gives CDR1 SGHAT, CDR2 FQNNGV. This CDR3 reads CASSLTSGVGKNIQYF. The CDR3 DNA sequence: TGTGCCAGCAGCCTTACTAGCGGGGTGGGCAAAAACATTCAGTACTTC. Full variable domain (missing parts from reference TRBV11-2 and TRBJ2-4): EAGVAQSPRYKIIEKRQSVAFWCNPISGHATLYWYQQILGQGPKLLIQFQNNGVVDDSQLPKDRFSAERLKGVDSTLKIQPAKLEDSAVYLCASSLTSGVGKNIQYFGAGTRLSVL.

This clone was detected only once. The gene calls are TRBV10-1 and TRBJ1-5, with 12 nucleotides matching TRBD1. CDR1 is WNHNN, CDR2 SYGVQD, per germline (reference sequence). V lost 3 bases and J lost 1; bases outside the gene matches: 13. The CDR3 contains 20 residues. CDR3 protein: CASSDPGQGAPWESNQPQHF. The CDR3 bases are TGCGCCAGCAGTGACCCGGGACAGGGGGCTCCCTGGGAGAGCAATCAGCCCCAGCATTTT.

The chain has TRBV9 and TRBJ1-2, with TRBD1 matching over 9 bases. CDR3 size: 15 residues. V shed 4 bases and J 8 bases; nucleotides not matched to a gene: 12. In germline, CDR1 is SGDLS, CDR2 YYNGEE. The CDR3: CASSSRTGTGFGYTF. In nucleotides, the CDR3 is TGTGCCAGCAGCTCGAGGACCGGGACAGGGTTCGGCTACACCTTC.

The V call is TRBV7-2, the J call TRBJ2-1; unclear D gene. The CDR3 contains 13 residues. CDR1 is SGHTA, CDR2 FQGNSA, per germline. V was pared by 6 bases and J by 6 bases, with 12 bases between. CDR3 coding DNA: TGTGCCAGCAGTCTACCCGCCCCCAATGAGCAGTTCTTC. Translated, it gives CASSLPAPNEQFF.

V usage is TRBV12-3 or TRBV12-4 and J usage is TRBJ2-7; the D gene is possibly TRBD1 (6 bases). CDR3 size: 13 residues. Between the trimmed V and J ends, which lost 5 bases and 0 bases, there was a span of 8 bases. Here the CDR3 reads CASSRRGSYEQYF. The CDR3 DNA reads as TGTGCCAGCAGTCGCAGGGGCTCCTACGAGCAGTACTTC.

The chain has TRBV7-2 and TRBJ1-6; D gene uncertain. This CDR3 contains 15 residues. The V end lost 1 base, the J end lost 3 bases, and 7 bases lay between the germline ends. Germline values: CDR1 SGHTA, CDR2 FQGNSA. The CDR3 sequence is CASSLVSGYNSPLHF. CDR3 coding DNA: TGTGCCAGCAGCTTAGTTTCAGGCTATAATTCACCCCTCCACTTT.